Detailed here is one T cell receptor (beta chain). Its antigen is still unknown. This entry comes from a study of human T cells and chemical hapten exposure. Study summary: Donors were sensitized with 2% DPC on the upper inner arm. How much TCR each sample yielded varied, mostly because pooled library volumes differed slightly.

Germline assignment: CDR1 MNHNY and CDR2 SVGAGI (reference sequence). CDR3 size: 14 residues. Trimming removed 6 bases at V and 1 base at J, with 10 bases between. General study points: A positive correlation with patch test score was shown by PT1 expanded TCR counts.

A single record per CDR3 protein comes from TCRdb applying MiXCR to the RACE reads. The sample has tens of thousands of distinct CDR3 sequences; nearly 10% are singletons. Time point meaning: pre-sensitization, week 0. This sample's treatment: therapeutic diphenylcyclopropenone sensitization with weekly scalp DPC. V usage is TRBV6-6 and J usage is TRBJ1-5, with unresolved D. The sequencing here drew on whole blood, taken in connection with sensitization to the hapten diphenylcyclopropenone (DPC). This receptor was taken from a woman aged 40 to 49 with alopecia areata. Some clones in this sample may be carry-over from other donors' samples. CDR3 sequence: CASSIGRSNQPQHF. The CDR3 bases are TGTGCCAGCAGCATCGGTAGGAGCAATCAGCCCCAGCATTTT.